This TCR beta chain came from a study of regulatory T cells in long-lasting Graves disease. Relying on iRepertoire HTBI primers and Arm-PCR of CDR3 regions, the team built TCR beta libraries. TCRdb reprocessed the multiplex PCR reads with MiXCR, giving one entry per CDR3 protein. The sample contains about 350,000 distinct CDR3 sequences, under 20% of which appear only once. This clonotype was seen ten or more times. The antigen is unknown. Time point indicated: newly diagnosed GD, antithyroid drugs for less than 3 months. Scientists built the TCR library using RNA that was extracted from PBMCs. CDR1 is SGHTA and CDR2 is FQGTGA in the germline V gene. J gave up 0 bases and V 2 bases, and 3 bases lay outside the gene matches. This CDR3 has 15 amino acids. Study-wide points: Public clonotype sharing was higher in persistent than newly diagnosed patients.

These data also formed part of another study, on T cells in Graves' hyperthyroidism and ophthalmopathy. That source adds: Diagnoses were made from clinical symptoms, serum measures (thyroxine and TRAb), thyroid ultrasound and orbital computed tomography. First-round RT-PCR with HTBI primers amplified the TCR CDR3 region. Ophthalmopathy was model-predicted a median around 6.1 months pre-onset.

The source is a woman between 18 and 30 years old with Graves disease. The sequencing used peripheral blood mononuclear cells (PBMCs), collected at new diagnosis, from a patient treated with antithyroid drugs. The J gene is TRBJ1-1, the V gene TRBV7-3; 7 nucleotides line up with TRBD1. CDR3 nucleotide sequence: TGTGCCAGCAGCTTAGAACAGGGGATGAACACTGAAGCTTTCTTT. The encoded protein is CASSLEQGMNTEAFF.